This T cell receptor beta chain was found in a study of shared clonotypes between healthy human individuals. Replicate PCRs run on unsorted PBMC used roughly 270 ng DNA, which was approximately 30,000 T cell genomes. Here immunoSEQ multiplex PCR was the method, and the copy in TCRdb shows in-frame clones only, minus some. This table has approximately 470,000 clones, roughly 80% appearing once. This CDR3 comprises 15 residues. Losses at the gene ends were 2 bases for V and 4 bases for J; bases not matched to a gene: 7. Germline CDR1 LGHNA, CDR2 YSLEER. The chain is built from TRBV4-3 and TRBJ2-7; 8 bases match TRBD2. The sample consisted of PBMCs. The receptor was isolated from a woman in her thirties or forties in good health. Some clones in this sample may be carry-over from other donors' samples. In DNA, the CDR3 is TGCGCCAGCAGCCAAAGCTCGGGAGGGCCGTACGAGCAGTACTTC. This encodes CASSQSSGGPYEQYF.